This TCR beta chain was recorded in a study of blood T cell repertoires in COVID-19. The CDR3 length is 14 residues. The germline gives CDR1 KGHSH, CDR2 LQKENI. The V segment lost 2 bases and the J segment 10 bases; nucleotides outside the gene matches: 9. Under the authors' procedure: Estimates of nucleated cell counts were drawn from the amplification of reference gene primers. Sequencing was performed with immunoSEQ multiplex PCR; in TCRdb, only in-frame clones are kept and a portion is missing. The D gene and trimming were derived from the DNA, and the V and J assignments and clone size from that table. This sample has some 100,000 clones, with around four fifths found just once. This clone was observed a handful of times.

The V call is TRBV18, the J call TRBJ1-1, with TRBD1 identical over 8 bases. The TCR originated in a man in his fifties with active or convalescent COVID-19. The sequencing input was peripheral blood. CDR3 sequence (DNA): TGTGCCAGCTCACCAGAGGACAGGGCGGTGGGAGCTTTCTTT. Amino acids: CASSPEDRAVGAFF.